Listed below are T cell receptor beta chains from one sample, sequenced in a study of T cell responses to AZD1222 COVID-19 vaccine. Some clones are missing from TCRdb's copy, which holds only in-frame ones; the method was immunoSEQ multiplex PCR. The sample consists of over 25,000 clones, over 80% of them appearing once. The input for sequencing was peripheral blood, taken 28 days after the second AZD1222 dose. The origin of the receptors is an adult who received the AZD1222 COVID-19 vaccine. CDR3s include the opening cysteine and the closing phenylalanine or tryptophan. The D gene is left open where the match is weak. Expanded clones are given a class, and other clones once, few, many or no size at all.

J gene: TRBJ1-2
clone size: .
D gene: .
V gene: TRBV11-2
CDR3 protein: CASSLQGNYGYTF
CDR3 DNA: TGTGCCAGCAGCTTACAGGGTAACTATGGCTACACCTTC

J gene: TRBJ2-7
clone size: .
D gene: TRBD2
V gene: TRBV7-3
CDR3 protein: CASSPAGSGSLYEQYF
CDR3 DNA: TGTGCCAGCAGCCCGGCGGGTAGCGGGAGTTTGTACGAGCAGTACTTC

J gene: TRBJ2-5
clone size: .
D gene: .
V gene: TRBV2
CDR3 protein: CASKSSYRVQETQYF
CDR3 DNA: TGTGCCAGCAAGTCAAGTTACAGGGTTCAAGAGACCCAGTACTTC

J gene: TRBJ1-4
clone size: once
D gene: .
V gene: TRBV14
CDR3 protein: CASSPLIGRNEKLFF
CDR3 DNA: TGTGCCAGCAGCCCCCTGATAGGAAGAAATGAAAAACTGTTTTTT

J gene: TRBJ2-2
clone size: .
D gene: TRBD1
V gene: TRBV5-1
CDR3 protein: CASSGQGHTGELFF
CDR3 DNA: TGCGCCAGCTCCGGACAGGGGCACACCGGGGAGCTGTTTTTT

J gene: TRBJ1-4
clone size: .
D gene: .
V gene: TRBV5-5
CDR3 protein: CASSPSLTTTNEKLFF
CDR3 DNA: TGTGCCAGCAGCCCCTCATTGACAACAACTAATGAAAAACTGTTTTTT

J gene: TRBJ2-3
clone size: .
D gene: TRBD2
V gene: TRBV18
CDR3 protein: CASSPPGGRAPDTQYF
CDR3 DNA: TGTGCCAGCTCACCACCTGGCGGGAGGGCCCCAGATACGCAGTATTTT

J gene: TRBJ1-1
clone size: once
D gene: .
V gene: TRBV19
CDR3 protein: CASSTLGLGLRGSNTEAFF
CDR3 DNA: TGTGCCAGTAGTACCCTGGGCCTGGGATTGAGGGGATCGAACACTGAAGCTTTCTTT

J gene: TRBJ2-1
clone size: .
D gene: TRBD2
V gene: TRBV14
CDR3 protein: CASSQVGLASYNEQFF
CDR3 DNA: TGTGCCAGCAGCCAAGTGGGACTAGCGAGTTACAATGAGCAGTTCTTC

J gene: TRBJ2-2
clone size: .
D gene: .
V gene: TRBV5-1
CDR3 protein: CASSTDGYHTGELFF
CDR3 DNA: TGCGCCAGCAGTACTGACGGATACCACACCGGGGAGCTGTTTTTT

J gene: TRBJ1-4
clone size: .
D gene: TRBD1
V gene: TRBV2
CDR3 protein: CASKQGAANEKLFF
CDR3 DNA: TGTGCCAGTAAGCAGGGGGCAGCTAATGAAAAACTGTTTTTT

J gene: TRBJ2-1
clone size: once
D gene: .
V gene: TRBV6-2/TRBV6-3
CDR3 protein: CASSFRTIRPYEQFF
CDR3 DNA: TGTGCCAGCAGTTTCCGGACTATTCGCCCTTATGAGCAGTTCTTC